The clone carrying this T cell receptor beta chain was recorded a few times. What it binds is not known. These data belong to a study of blood T cells in healthy people across ages. Germline V lookup: CDR1 SGHTA, CDR2 FQGTGA. The V end lost 5 bases, the J end lost 4 bases, and 20 bases lay between the germline ends. The CDR3 contains 16 residues. A J-beta primer mix and a sample-barcoded 5' primer were used in a second PCR of roughly 7 to 12 cycles. From the 5' RACE reads, TCRdb called clonotypes with MiXCR, one entry per CDR3 protein. The data show around 990,000 distinct CDR3 sequences, roughly two fifths seen once. Isolation per sample recovered at least 7 million PBMCs. General study points: Aged donors had fewer naive CD4+ cells and lower diversity than long-lived donors. The diversity estimates, figures obtained from one million T cells, were considered underestimates.

This sequence joins TRBV7-3 and TRBJ1-2; D is unresolved. Input material: blood. The TCR sequence derives from a young man in good health. In nucleotides, the CDR3 is TGTGCCAGCAGCCCTCACGACAACCCCGTCCCCTATGGCTACACCTTC. Protein product: CASSPHDNPVPYGYTF.